This T cell receptor (beta chain) appears in the sequencing data of a study of cytomegalovirus exposure and HLA in healthy donors. In the PCR, 60 Vbeta and 13 Jbeta primers were used. TCRdb keeps only in-frame clones here, not all; method: immunoSEQ multiplex PCR. This table has about 90,000 clones, more than 55% appearing once. The CDR3 extends over 10 amino acids. Germline V gene data show CDR1 as SQVTM and CDR2 as ANQGSEA. Trimming cost V 7 bases and J 9 bases, with 10 bases left between them. Whole-study results and caveats: Some V segments, including TRBV6-2 and TRBV6-3, were excluded as indistinguishable. In an earlier analysis, about 87% or about 30%: the productive usage of most TCR beta V segments.

To note about this clone: As yet, its antigen is unknown.

The donors (healthy individuals) were bone marrow donors. Nominal health characterized the donors when sampled, though unrecorded immune exposures were likely. The chain recombines TRBV29-1 with TRBJ2-1, with TRBD2 as a possible D gene (5 bases). Material for sequencing was PBMCs. This receptor was obtained from a woman aged 25 to 39 in good health and CMV-seropositive. Here the CDR3 reads CSGKTSEQFF. As DNA, the CDR3 is TGCAGCGGAAAAACTAGTGAGCAGTTCTTC.